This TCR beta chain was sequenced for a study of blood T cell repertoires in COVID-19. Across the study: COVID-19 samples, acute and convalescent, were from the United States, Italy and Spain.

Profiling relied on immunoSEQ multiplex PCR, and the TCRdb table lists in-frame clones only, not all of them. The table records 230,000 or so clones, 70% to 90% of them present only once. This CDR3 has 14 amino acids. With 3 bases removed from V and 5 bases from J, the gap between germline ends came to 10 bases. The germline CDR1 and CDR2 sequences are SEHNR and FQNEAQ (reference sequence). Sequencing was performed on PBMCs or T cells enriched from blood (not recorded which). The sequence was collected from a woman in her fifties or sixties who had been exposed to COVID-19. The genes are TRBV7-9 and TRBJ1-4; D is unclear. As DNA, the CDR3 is TGTGCCAGCAGCTTCCGGGGATCCAATGAAAAACTGTTTTTT. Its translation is CASSFRGSNEKLFF.